This record looks at one T cell receptor beta chain sequence and its context. Its antigen remains unidentified. The CDR3 covers 14 residues. The germline gives CDR1 SGHDT, CDR2 YYEEEE. Germline trimming cut 3 bases from V and 2 bases from J; bases unmatched to any gene: 4. TCRdb passed the reads through MiXCR, listing each CDR3 protein once. In the table there are more than 350,000 distinct CDR3 sequences, under 40% of which are singletons. The sample is drawn from a study of T cell repertoires in cytomegalovirus infection. The wider study: Both CMV infection and a matching HLA type were indicated by public TCR beta signatures. Broader study findings: HLA-C-restricted CMV-specific TCR beta clonotypes were dominant in the ex vivo response. Identification of carriers of CMV plus the relevant HLA was performed using cumulative public TCR beta family frequency.

Sequencing used PBMCs. This chain joins TRBV5-6 and TRBJ2-7; 8 bases fit TRBD1. This sequence was found in a human donor in good health (CMV status not recorded). Some clones in this sample may be carry-over from other donors' samples. CDR3 in amino acids: CASSSTGAAYEQYF. CDR3 bases: TGTGCCAGCAGCTCGACAGGGGCGGCCTACGAGCAGTACTTC.